This TCR beta chain was documented in a study of blood T cell repertoires in COVID-19. In the original analysis: Reference gene primer amplification in the assay estimated nucleated cell counts. Data came from immunoSEQ multiplex PCR; TCRdb stores just in-frame clones and leaves some out. The D gene and trimming were derived from the DNA, and the V and J assignments and clone size from that table. The table lists about 67,000 clones, about 90% of them singletons. This clone was picked up one time. The CDR3 consists of 17 residues. V was clipped by 0 bases and J by 0 bases, with 13 bases between them. Germline values: CDR1 SGHNT, CDR2 YYREEE (reference sequence).

Sequencing input: peripheral blood. This TCR was recovered from a man aged 45-65 years with active COVID-19. This sequence joins TRBV5-4 and TRBJ1-3; D not resolved. Written as DNA, the CDR3 is TGTGCCAGCAGCTTGGCCCGGGGTTCGAGCTCTGGAAACACCATATATTTT. The encoded protein is CASSLARGSSSGNTIYF.